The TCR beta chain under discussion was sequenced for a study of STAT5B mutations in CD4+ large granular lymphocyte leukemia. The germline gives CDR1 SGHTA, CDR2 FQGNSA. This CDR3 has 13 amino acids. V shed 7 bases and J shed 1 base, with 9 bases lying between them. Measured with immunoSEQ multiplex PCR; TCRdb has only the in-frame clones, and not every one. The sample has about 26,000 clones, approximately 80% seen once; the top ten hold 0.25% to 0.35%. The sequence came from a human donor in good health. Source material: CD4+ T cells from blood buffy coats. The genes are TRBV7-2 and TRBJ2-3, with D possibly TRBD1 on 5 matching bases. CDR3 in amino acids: CASKGIGTDTQYF. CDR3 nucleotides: TGTGCCAGCAAGGGGATTGGCACAGATACGCAGTATTTT. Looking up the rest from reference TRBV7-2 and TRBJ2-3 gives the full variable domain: GAGVSQSPSNKVTEKGKDVELRCDPISGHTALYWYRQSLGQGLEFLIYFQGNSAPDKSGLPSDRFSAERTGGSVSTLTIQRTQQEDSAVYLCASKGIGTDTQYFGPGTRLTVL.